A selection of T cell receptor beta chains follows, all from one sample in a study of cytomegalovirus exposure and HLA in healthy donors. Data came from immunoSEQ multiplex PCR; TCRdb stores just in-frame clones and leaves some out. The table includes 150,000 to 200,000 clones, about 80% detected once. Sequencing was carried out using PBMCs. Receptors were obtained from a girl aged 5 to 17 in good health and CMV-seropositive. CDR3s include the opening cysteine and the closing phenylalanine or tryptophan. The order of the fields is CDR3 protein, clone size, V gene, J gene. Some rows have no size entry. The others give once, few or many, or a class for an expanded clone.

CDR3aa: CASSRDRGEKLFF
abundance: NA
v_gene: TRBV18
j_gene: TRBJ1-4

CDR3aa: CAIGDRTSGNTIYF
abundance: NA
v_gene: TRBV10-3
j_gene: TRBJ1-3

CDR3aa: CSVLLQGAPNEQFF
abundance: NA
v_gene: TRBV29-1
j_gene: TRBJ2-1

CDR3aa: CASSEWLAGGGDTQYF
abundance: NA
v_gene: TRBV2
j_gene: TRBJ2-3

CDR3aa: CASSEQGASYNEQFF
abundance: NA
v_gene: TRBV10-2
j_gene: TRBJ2-1

CDR3aa: CASSSSRDTQYF
abundance: NA
v_gene: TRBV6-6
j_gene: TRBJ2-3

CDR3aa: CASSRQFITEAFF
abundance: NA
v_gene: TRBV5-4
j_gene: TRBJ1-1

CDR3aa: CASSLAGSETEAFF
abundance: NA
v_gene: TRBV5-1
j_gene: TRBJ1-1

CDR3aa: CASSQGQGSSYEQYF
abundance: NA
v_gene: TRBV4-1
j_gene: TRBJ2-7

CDR3aa: CASSFPGQGQNEQFF
abundance: NA
v_gene: TRBV13
j_gene: TRBJ2-1

CDR3aa: CASSSTGEGTDTQYF
abundance: few
v_gene: TRBV5-1
j_gene: TRBJ2-3